This passage covers 32 T cell receptor beta chains from one sample sequenced in a study of beta chain features in type 1 diabetes. Isolated RNA was reverse transcribed in full, so expressed TCRB transcripts were sequenced. Method: immunoSEQ multiplex PCR; TCRdb's copy keeps in-frame clones and lacks some. The data hold about half a million clones, with about 32% observed a single time. Sequenced sample: naive CD4+ T cells from blood. The receptors stem from a young man in good health.

This clone was seen more than once but under ten times. The chain recombines TRBV13 with TRBJ2-1; 9 nucleotides agree with TRBD2. The J segment lost 8 bases and the V segment lost 5 bases, leaving 13 bases of the junction unmatched. The CDR3 sequence is 16 residues long. Germline V gene sequence: CDR1 PRHDT, CDR2 FYEKMQ (reference sequence). The chain's CDR3 is CASSLGTSLTIHEQFF. CDR3 sequence (DNA): TGTGCCAGCAGCCTCGGGACTAGCCTAACAATACATGAGCAGTTCTTC.

V is TRBV30 and J is TRBJ2-7; D is perhaps TRBD1 (6 bases). V dropped 4 bases and J dropped 0 bases, with 7 bases sitting between them. This CDR3 has 12 residues. Germline values: CDR1 GTSNPN, CDR2 SVGIG (reference sequence). CDR3: CAWIRGSYEQYF. The DNA for the CDR3 is TGTGCCTGGATCAGGGGCTCCTACGAGCAGTACTTC.

The chain employs TRBV5-1 and TRBJ2-5; possibly TRBD1 for D (5 bases). The CDR3 totals 15 residues. The germline CDR1 and CDR2 sequences are SGHRS and YFSETQ. Trimming removed 2 bases at V and 5 bases at J, with 16 bases between. CDR3 region: CASSFALVGLETQYF. CDR3 in DNA: TGCGCCAGCAGCTTTGCCCTAGTGGGGCTCGAGACCCAGTACTTC.

This CDR3 is CASRRQVNYGYTF. The CDR3 coding sequence is TGTGCCAGCAGGAGGCAAGTTAACTATGGCTACACCTTC. V usage is TRBV2 and J usage is TRBJ1-2; D uncertain. V shed 6 bases and J shed 1 base, with 9 bases lying between them. Germline V gene lookup returns CDR1 SNHLY and CDR2 FYNNEI. The CDR3 spans 13 residues.

This clone has only a few counts. The chain employs TRBV28 and TRBJ1-1; TRBD1 matches 7 bases. In germline, CDR1 is MDHEN, CDR2 SYDVKM. The CDR3 length is 13 residues. Trimming took 6 bases from V and 4 from J; bases not matched to a gene: 5. The chain's CDR3 is CASRRQGSTEAFF. The CDR3 DNA is TGTGCCAGCAGGCGACAGGGTAGCACTGAAGCTTTCTTT.

A note on this clone: Other DNA variants within this sample encode the same CDR3. The chain couples TRBV18 to TRBJ2-3, with TRBD2 as a possible D gene (6 bases). CDR1 is KGHSH and CDR2 is LQKENI in the germline V gene. The CDR3 sequence is 13 residues long. V lost 6 bases to trimming and J lost 4 bases, with 11 bases between them. CDR3 loop: CASSPSGADTQYF. The CDR3 nucleotides are TGTGCCAGCTCCCCGTCGGGGGCAGATACGCAGTATTTT.

The chain carries TRBV7-3 and TRBJ2-2, with D perhaps matching TRBD1 (5 bases). Trimming removed 1 base from V and 5 bases from J, with 8 bases in between. This CDR3 has 14 residues. The germline gives CDR1 SGHTA, CDR2 FQGTGA. The CDR3 DNA reads TGTGCCAGCAGCTTAAATAGGGGAACCGGGGAGCTGTTTTTT. It yields the protein CASSLNRGTGELFF.

V is TRBV5-1 and J is TRBJ2-7; D possibly corresponds to TRBD1 (6 bases). Trimming removed 2 bases from V and 2 bases from J, with 8 bases in between. The germline CDR1 and CDR2 sequences are SGHRS and YFSETQ. The CDR3 contains 13 residues. The CDR3 region is CASSFDRPYEQYF. The CDR3 nucleotides read TGCGCCAGCAGCTTTGACAGGCCCTACGAGCAGTACTTC.

The CDR3 sequence: CAWSVRRAHNEQFF. The DNA for the CDR3 is TGTGCCTGGAGTGTACGCCGGGCTCACAATGAGCAGTTCTTC. The chain combines TRBV30 with TRBJ2-1, with D hard to call. Trimming left V 0 bases short and J 5 bases short, with 11 bases between. Germline CDR1 GTSNPN, CDR2 SVGIG (reference sequence). The CDR3 covers 14 residues. The variable domain in full, completed from reference TRBV30 and TRBJ2-1, reads SQTIHQWPATLVQPVGSPLSLECTVEGTSNPNLYWYRQAAGRGLQLLFYSVGIGQISSEVPQNLSASRPQDRQFILSSKKLLLSDSGFYLCAWSVRRAHNEQFFGPGTRLTVL.

The chain links TRBV15 to TRBJ2-3, with a possible D match to TRBD1 (5 bases). The V end was cut by 3 bases, the J end by 6 bases, with 13 bases between. Germline assignment: CDR1 LNHNV and CDR2 YYDKDF (reference sequence). The CDR3 consists of 14 residues. The CDR3 sequence is CATSSLAGPDTQYF. DNA of the CDR3: TGTGCCACCAGCAGTCTGGCAGGGCCGGATACGCAGTATTTT.

The chain links TRBV14 to TRBJ2-5; D gene unclear. Germline assignment: CDR1 SGHDN and CDR2 FVKESK. This CDR3 has 13 amino acids. V shed 5 bases and J shed 2 bases, with 9 bases lying between them. CDR3 bases: TGTGCCAGCAGCAGGCGGCTTCAAGAGACCCAGTACTTC. This sequence encodes CASSRRLQETQYF.

The chain carries TRBV6-1 and TRBJ2-6; D gene unclear. This CDR3 has 14 residues. Germline-derived CDR1 and CDR2 are MNHNS and SASEGT. V lost 3 bases and J 3 bases, leaving 6 bases between the germline ends. CDR3 nucleotide sequence: TGTGCCAGCAGTGATGTTCGTGGGGCCAACGTCCTGACTTTC. It encodes CASSDVRGANVLTF.

The CDR3 bases are TGCAGTGCTAGAGTATCGGAGACCCAGTACTTC. This codes for CSARVSETQYF. The chain recombines TRBV20-1 with TRBJ2-5; D is unclear. The CDR3 totals 11 residues. Trimming shortened V by 1 base and J by 5 bases, and 5 bases separated the two germline ends. Germline values: CDR1 DFQATT, CDR2 SNEGSKA (reference sequence).

In its sample, this clone was seen a few times. The chain links TRBV14 to TRBJ2-1, with D possibly matching TRBD2 (5 bases). Trimming removed 4 bases from V and 13 bases from J, with 14 bases in between. Germline V CDR1 and CDR2: SGHDN, FVKESK. CDR3 length: 12 residues. CDR3 residues: CASSPRTPIQFF. CDR3 nucleotide sequence: TGTGCCAGCAGCCCCAGGACTCCAATTCAGTTCTTC.

This clone was counted between two and nine times. CDR3 bases: TGTGCCAGCAGCCGCGCCGTCCCTTACAATGAGCAGTTCTTC. The encoded protein is CASSRAVPYNEQFF. The rearrangement links TRBV14 to TRBJ2-1; D unresolved. V shed 4 bases and J shed 4 bases, with 11 bases lying between them. The CDR3 is made up of 14 amino acids. Germline V CDR1 and CDR2: SGHDN, FVKESK.

In the case of this clone: This CDR3 is also generated by other DNA sequences in the sample. The gene calls are TRBV20-1 and TRBJ2-7, with 7 bases fitting TRBD1. This CDR3 is 11 amino acids long. CDR1 is DFQATT, CDR2 SNEGSKA, per germline (reference sequence). The trim removed 5 bases at V and 5 bases at J, leaving 3 bases unmatched. In nucleotides, the CDR3 is TGCAGTGCTCGCGACAGGGACGAGCAGTACTTC. The encoded protein is CSARDRDEQYF.

J is TRBJ2-7 and V is TRBV5-4; the match to TRBD1 covers 7 bases. There are 17 residues in the CDR3. The germline CDR1 and CDR2 sequences are SGHNT and YYREEE (reference sequence). J gave up 11 bases and V 4 bases, and 24 bases lay outside the gene matches. The CDR3 DNA reads TGTGCCAGCAGCGCTGGTATTCTCCGCGACAGAGGGACAGAGAAGTACTTC. Translated, it gives CASSAGILRDRGTEKYF.

This clone was seen only a few times. This chain joins TRBV6-6 and TRBJ1-1; D gene unclear. CDR3 length equals 14 residues. The V gene lost 0 bases and the J gene lost 8 bases, with 13 bases spanning the gap. CDR1 and CDR2 from the germline V gene are MNHNY and SVGAGI (reference sequence). CDR3 loop: CASSYSTREGEAFF. The CDR3 bases are TGTGCCAGCAGTTACTCGACTAGGGAGGGAGAAGCTTTCTTT.

This clone appeared a few times. The chain recombines TRBV4-1 with TRBJ2-5, with 8 bases identical to TRBD1. The ends lost 3 bases at V and 1 base at J; junction bases unmatched: 7. The CDR3 runs 16 residues. CDR1 and CDR2 from the germline V gene are MGHRA and YSYEKL. The CDR3 DNA is TGCGCCAGCAGCCACGTTACAGGGGGAGTCCAAGAGACCCAGTACTTC. Its translation is CASSHVTGGVQETQYF.

This clone turned up a few times. The J gene is TRBJ2-3, the V gene TRBV27; tentatively, D is TRBD1 or TRBD2 (5 bases each). In germline, CDR1 is MNHEY, CDR2 SMNVEV (reference sequence). CDR3 length equals 15 residues. V dropped 2 bases and J dropped 6 bases, with 15 bases sitting between them. CDR3 region: CASSLRGTYTDTQYF. CDR3 coding DNA: TGTGCCAGCAGTTTACGGGGCACCTACACGGATACGCAGTATTTT.

This clone was observed a few times. The rearrangement links TRBV29-1 to TRBJ1-2; a weak D match, TRBD1 (5 bases). V lost 7 bases and J lost 2, with 20 bases in between. This CDR3 has 15 residues. Germline values: CDR1 SQVTM, CDR2 ANQGSEA. The CDR3 DNA is TGCAGCGCTACTCGTGGAGCAGGGACCAACTATGGCTACACCTTC. As protein: CSATRGAGTNYGYTF.

This clone was seen only a few times. The rearrangement uses TRBV10-3 and TRBJ2-1, with 7 bases identical to TRBD1. The CDR3 contains 12 residues. V lost 4 bases to trimming and J lost 10 bases; unmatched junction nucleotides: 4. Germline V lookup: CDR1 ENHRY, CDR2 SYGVKD. The CDR3 sequence: CAISATGYEQFF. The CDR3, as DNA: TGTGCCATCAGTGCGACAGGGTACGAGCAGTTCTTC.

The V and J genes are TRBV30 and TRBJ1-1; 10 bases fit TRBD1. The CDR3 length is 16 residues. The germline V gene encodes CDR1 GTSNPN and CDR2 SVGIG (reference sequence). V gave up 3 bases and J gave up 0 bases; unmatched junction bases: 7. DNA of the CDR3: TGTGCCTGGAGAGGTGGACAGGGGGGCATGAACACTGAAGCTTTCTTT. Translating gives CAWRGGQGGMNTEAFF.

J is TRBJ2-7 and V is TRBV9; TRBD2 aligns across 14 bases. This CDR3 is built from 16 residues. Germline V lookup: CDR1 SGDLS, CDR2 YYNGEE. V lost 4 bases, J lost 3 bases, and 6 bases stayed unmatched. DNA for the CDR3: TGTGCCAGCAGCTCGGGACTAGCGGGAGCGGTCTACGAGCAGTACTTC. It yields the protein CASSSGLAGAVYEQYF.

This chain uses TRBV27 with TRBJ2-2; the D is unclear. Germline lookup yields CDR1 MNHEY and CDR2 SMNVEV (reference sequence). This CDR3 has 16 residues. The germline V and J ends were trimmed by 2 bases and 5 bases, with 15 bases remaining between them. The CDR3: CASSLILGLATGELFF. The DNA of the CDR3 is TGTGCCAGCAGTTTAATTCTTGGGTTGGCAACCGGGGAGCTGTTTTTT.

The chain employs TRBV30 and TRBJ2-6; 9 bases agree with TRBD1. This CDR3 region has 13 residues. Trimming removed 8 bases from V and 2 bases from J; junction bases left unmatched: 1. The V gene's germline CDR1 is GTSNPN and CDR2 SVGIG (reference sequence). The CDR3 region has the DNA TGTGCCGGGGACAGGGCTGGGGCCAACGTCCTGACTTTC. Translating it yields CAGDRAGANVLTF.

A few counts support this clone. This chain connects TRBV4-3 to TRBJ2-1; D not certain. Trimming left V 0 bases short and J 6 bases short, with 12 bases between. The CDR3 is made up of 15 amino acids. The germline V gene has CDR1 LGHNA and CDR2 YSLEER. The CDR3 region has the DNA TGCGCCAGCAGCCAAGATTGGTATGGCAGCAATGAGCAGTTCTTC. Translation: CASSQDWYGSNEQFF.

This clone was detected only a few times. V is TRBV30 and J is TRBJ2-1, with 14 nucleotides matching TRBD2. The germline gives CDR1 GTSNPN, CDR2 SVGIG (reference sequence). CDR3 length equals 21 residues. Trimming cost V 1 base and J 0 bases; bases outside gene matches: 14. The CDR3 region has the DNA TGTGCCTGGAGTGGACAAGGGACTAGCGGGAGCCCTACAAGCTCCTACAATGAGCAGTTCTTC. This gives the protein CAWSGQGTSGSPTSSYNEQFF. Based on the CDR3 plus reference TRBV30 and TRBJ2-1, the full variable domain is SQTIHQWPATLVQPVGSPLSLECTVEGTSNPNLYWYRQAAGRGLQLLFYSVGIGQISSEVPQNLSASRPQDRQFILSSKKLLLSDSGFYLCAWSGQGTSGSPTSSYNEQFFGPGTRLTVL.

This sequence joins TRBV10-3 and TRBJ2-2, with D maybe TRBD1 (5 bases). Trimming shortened V by 11 bases and J by 1 base, and 14 bases separated the two germline ends. CDR1 and CDR2 from the germline V gene are ENHRY and SYGVKD. The CDR3 consists of 14 residues. In DNA form, the CDR3 reads TGTGCCCACAGCATCCAGGGGAACACCGGGGAGCTGTTTTTT. This codes for CAHSIQGNTGELFF.

The rearrangement uses TRBV9 and TRBJ2-2, with TRBD1 identical over 7 bases. Germline CDR1 is SGDLS and CDR2 is YYNGEE. V lost 0 bases and J lost 5; bases outside the gene matches: 4. CDR3 size: 15 residues. This chain's CDR3 is CASSVAGTVTGELFF. In DNA, the CDR3 is TGTGCCAGCAGCGTAGCTGGGACAGTAACCGGGGAGCTGTTTTTT.

The chain couples TRBV7-2 to TRBJ1-2, with D tentatively TRBD1 (5 bases). Germline CDR1 and CDR2: SGHTA and FQGNSA. The CDR3 runs to 15 residues. With 5 bases removed from V and 0 bases from J, the gap between germline ends came to 13 bases. In nucleotides, the CDR3 is TGTGCCAGCAGCCCGGGACCGACGACTAACTATGGCTACACCTTC. It is translated as CASSPGPTTNYGYTF.

This clone has only a few counts. This chain uses TRBV2 with TRBJ2-6; D perhaps matches TRBD1 (6 bases). Per the germline V gene, CDR1 is SNHLY and CDR2 is FYNNEI. Trimming took 9 bases from V and 14 from J, leaving 20 bases between them. The CDR3 contains 13 residues. CDR3 protein: CASIRDTGSLLTF. CDR3 nucleotide sequence: TGTGCCAGTATCCGGGACACAGGCAGCCTCCTGACTTTC.